This T cell receptor (beta chain) comes out of a study of cytomegalovirus exposure and HLA in healthy donors. Study findings and constraints: Most of the TCR beta V segments (in an earlier analysis) were productive either about 87% or about 30% of the time. Investigators reported around 150 TCR beta chains as tied to cytomegalovirus.

V lost 1 base and J 2 bases, leaving 6 bases between the germline ends. Germline CDR1 is MGHDK and CDR2 is SYGVNS. This CDR3 is built from 14 residues. A multiplex PCR was run with 60 Vbeta primers and 13 Jbeta primers. This table comes from immunoSEQ multiplex PCR, and its TCRdb copy is limited to in-frame clones, with some not included. The data show about 82,000 clones, 10% seen once. To note about this clone: Its antigen is still unknown.

This TCR was sampled from a man aged 60 to 75 in good health and CMV-seropositive. Sequencing used PBMCs. The chain carries TRBV25-1 and TRBJ2-1; D not certain. DNA of the CDR3: TGTGCCAGCAGTGAATCCCTAGCCTACAATGAGCAGTTCTTC. This codes for CASSESLAYNEQFF.